This TCR beta chain was recovered during a study of neoadjuvant nivolumab and ipilimumab in lung cancer. Study results and caveats: Only a small number of samples underwent TCR sequencing. Compared with tumor-adjacent uninvolved lung, resected tumors showed greater richness and clonality.

CDR3 length: 16 amino acids. V shed 5 bases, J shed 3 bases, and the junction held 7 bases outside the gene matches. The germline V gene has CDR1 LNHDA and CDR2 SQIVND (reference sequence). This clone was recorded a few times. The antigen remains undetermined. The data were produced by immunoSEQ multiplex PCR, yet TCRdb's version contains in-frame clones alone and is incomplete. The data hold fewer than 20,000 clones, with more than 65% observed a single time. This TCR came from an adult with non-small cell lung cancer. Sequencing used tumor tissue, obtained after neoadjuvant nivolumab, alone or with ipilimumab, at or shortly before surgery. The rearrangement uses TRBV19 and TRBJ1-5, with 10 bases that match TRBD1. In DNA form, the CDR3 reads TGTGCCAGTAGTGCCCGGGACAGGGGTAACAATCAGCCCCAGCATTTT. Translating gives CASSARDRGNNQPQHF.